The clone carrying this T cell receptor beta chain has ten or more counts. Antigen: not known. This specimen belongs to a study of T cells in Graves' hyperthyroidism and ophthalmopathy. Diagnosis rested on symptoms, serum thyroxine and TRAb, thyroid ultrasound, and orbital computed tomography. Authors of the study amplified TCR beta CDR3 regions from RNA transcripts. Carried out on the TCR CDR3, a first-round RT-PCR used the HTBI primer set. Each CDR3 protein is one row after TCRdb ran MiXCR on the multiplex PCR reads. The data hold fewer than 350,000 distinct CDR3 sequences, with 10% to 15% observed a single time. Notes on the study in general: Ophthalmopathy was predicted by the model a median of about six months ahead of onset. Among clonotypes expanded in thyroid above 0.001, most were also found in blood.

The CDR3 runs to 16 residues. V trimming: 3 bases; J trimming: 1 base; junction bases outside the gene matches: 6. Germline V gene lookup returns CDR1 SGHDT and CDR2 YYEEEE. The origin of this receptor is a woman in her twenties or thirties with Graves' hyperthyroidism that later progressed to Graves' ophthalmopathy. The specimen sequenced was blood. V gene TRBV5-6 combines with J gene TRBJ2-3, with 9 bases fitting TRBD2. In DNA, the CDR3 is TGTGCCAGCAGCTCCGGGGTAGCGGGAGGCACAGATACGCAGTATTTT. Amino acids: CASSSGVAGGTDTQYF.